These 32 T cell receptor beta chains originate from one sample sequenced in a study of technical replicates of blood from a handful of donors. Sequencing used immunoSEQ multiplex PCR; TCRdb keeps in-frame clones, though not all of them. The repertoire holds tens of thousands of clones, with over 90% as singletons. Sequencing used T cells isolated from PBMCs. All receptors come from a human donor in good health.

This chain's CDR3 is CASSDKVLYEQYF. CDR3 bases: TGTGCCAGCAGCGATAAAGTACTCTACGAGCAGTACTTC. The chain employs TRBV5-4 and TRBJ2-7, with unresolved D. The CDR3 covers 13 residues. Trimming stripped 4 bases from V and 3 bases from J, with 11 bases between. Germline V lookup: CDR1 SGHNT, CDR2 YYREEE (reference sequence).

The chain recombines TRBV12-5 with TRBJ1-1; 8 bases align to TRBD1. The CDR3 totals 14 residues. CDR1 and CDR2 (germline): LGHNT, FRNRAP. Germline trimming cut 1 base from V and 7 bases from J; bases unmatched to any gene: 5. The CDR3 reads CASGLGTGSSEAFF. The CDR3, as DNA: TGTGCTAGTGGTTTGGGGACAGGGTCAAGTGAAGCTTTCTTT.

This clone is a singleton in its sample. This chain connects TRBV29-1 to TRBJ2-7, with a possible D match to TRBD1 (6 bases). Germline values: CDR1 SQVTM, CDR2 ANQGSEA. Trimming removed 2 bases from V and 3 bases from J, with 14 bases in between. CDR3 length equals 14 residues. CDR3 in DNA: TGCAGCGTTGAATCCGAGGGGGTAGGCTACGAGCAGTACTTC. This translates into CSVESEGVGYEQYF.

V is TRBV6-5 and J is TRBJ2-7, with 7 bases that match TRBD2. V trimming: 0 bases; J trimming: 2 bases; junction bases outside the gene matches: 4. This CDR3 is built from 15 residues. In germline, CDR1 is MNHEY, CDR2 SVGAGI. The DNA of the CDR3 is TGTGCCAGCAGTTACTCGTCGGGAGGAACCTACGAGCAGTACTTC. It is translated as CASSYSSGGTYEQYF.

This rearrangement joins TRBV7-9 to TRBJ2-7, with a possible D match to TRBD2 (5 bases). Germline-derived CDR1 and CDR2 are SEHNR and FQNEAQ (reference sequence). The CDR3 runs to 14 residues. Trimming shortened V by 5 bases and J by 3 bases, and 14 bases separated the two germline ends. For the CDR3, the DNA is TGTGCCAGCAGCGGGGAGCGTGTTCGCTACGAGCAGTACTTC. It specifies CASSGERVRYEQYF.

DNA for the CDR3: TGTGCCAGCAGCTTAAACGCGGGCCCTAGCACAGATACGCAGTATTTT. It yields the protein CASSLNAGPSTDTQYF. V usage is TRBV7-3 and J usage is TRBJ2-3; tentative D call: TRBD2 (5 bases). The V end was cut by 1 base, the J end by 0 bases, with 11 bases between. In germline, CDR1 is SGHTA, CDR2 FQGTGA. The CDR3 is 16 amino acids. Full variable domain (missing parts from reference TRBV7-3 and TRBJ2-3): GAGVSQTPSNKVTEKGKYVELRCDPISGHTALYWYRQSLGQGPEFLIYFQGTGAADDSGLPNDRFFAVRPEGSVSTLKIQRTERGDSAVYLCASSLNAGPSTDTQYFGPGTRLTVL.

Worth noting for this clone: A read error may account for a junction end that differs from germline. The chain combines TRBV27 with TRBJ2-1, with TRBD2 identical over 11 bases. CDR1 is MNHEY, CDR2 SMNVEV, per germline (reference sequence). The CDR3 extends over 16 amino acids. The CDR3 loop is CASSPLGELAGAGSLF. The CDR3 nucleotides are TGTGCCAGCTCTCCTCTAGGGGAACTAGCGGGAGCGGGGTCCCTCTTC.

The chain links TRBV7-8 to TRBJ2-7; 9 nucleotides agree with TRBD1. There are 15 residues in the CDR3. Germline V gene data show CDR1 as SGHVS and CDR2 as FQNEAQ. V lost 1 base and J lost 3; bases outside the gene matches: 4. The chain's CDR3 is CASSLEDRGYYEQYF. CDR3 sequence (DNA): TGTGCCAGCAGCTTAGAGGACAGGGGATACTACGAGCAGTACTTC. The whole variable domain, remainder taken from reference TRBV7-8 and TRBJ2-7, is GAGVSQSPRYKVAKRGQDVALRCDPISGHVSLFWYQQALGQGPEFLTYFQNEAQLDKSGLPSDRFFAERPEGSVSTLKIQRTQQEDSAVYLCASSLEDRGYYEQYFGPGTRLTVT.

The chain carries TRBV11-1 and TRBJ2-3, with 7 bases matching TRBD1. Trimming took 5 bases from V and 3 from J; bases not matched to a gene: 8. CDR1 and CDR2 (germline): SGHAT, FQDESV (reference sequence). The CDR3 has 15 amino acids. CDR3 DNA sequence: TGTGCCAGCAGCGGGAGACAGGGTTTAACAGATACGCAGTATTTT. Translating it yields CASSGRQGLTDTQYF.

Comments on this clone: No conserved phenylalanine or tryptophan is present at the end of the CDR3, so a read error is the likely explanation. The limits of the CDR3 on the DNA are not certain, so only TCRdb's listed CDR3 is given. The rearrangement joins TRBV7-9 to TRBJ2-3; TRBD2, the table's D call, was not compared with the DNA. The CDR3 is 10 amino acids long, termini counted. Germline V lookup: CDR1 SEHNR, CDR2 FQNEAQ (reference sequence). The CDR3 protein is CASSPGLAGV.

The J gene is TRBJ2-3, the V gene TRBV5-1, with D perhaps matching TRBD2 (6 bases). The CDR3 runs 15 residues. The V end lost 4 bases, the J end lost 2 bases, and 14 bases lay between the germline ends. In germline, CDR1 is SGHRS, CDR2 YFSETQ. The CDR3, as DNA: TGCGCCAGCAGCCCCGAGGAGGGGAACACAGATACGCAGTATTTT. Amino acids: CASSPEEGNTDTQYF.

The chain is built from TRBV6-5 and TRBJ2-1; D may be TRBD1 (6 bases). V was pared by 3 bases and J by 7 bases, with 10 bases between. The CDR3 consists of 13 residues. Germline V gives CDR1 MNHEY, CDR2 SVGAGI. CDR3 in amino acids: CASSYYRENEQFF. The CDR3 bases are TGTGCCAGCAGTTATTACAGGGAGAATGAGCAGTTCTTC.

The V and J genes are TRBV30 and TRBJ1-1; D is perhaps TRBD1 (5 bases). V was clipped by 4 bases and J by 11 bases, with 17 bases between them. From germline, CDR1 is GTSNPN and CDR2 SVGIG (reference sequence). The CDR3 covers 12 residues. CDR3 bases: TGTGCCTGGACCCTGGGACTCAACGGGGCTTTCTTT. It translates to CAWTLGLNGAFF.

Turning to this clone: An end of the junction differs from the germline gene, which may be a read error. The V gene is TRBV10-3, the J gene TRBJ2-2; 16 bases are a match to TRBD2. The CDR3 contains 20 residues. CDR1 and CDR2 from the germline V gene are ENHRY and SYGVKD. This CDR3 reads CAISEPDGTSGRANSGELFF. The DNA for the CDR3 is TGTGCCATCAGTGAGCCAGATGGGACTAGCGGGAGGGCAAACAGCGGGGAGCTGTTTTTT.

This chain links TRBV19 with TRBJ2-7; tentative D call: TRBD2 (6 bases). With 3 bases removed from V and 0 bases from J, the gap between germline ends came to 12 bases. The CDR3 loop spans 15 amino acids. The germline V gene encodes CDR1 LNHDA and CDR2 SQIVND (reference sequence). The CDR3 loop reads CASSISGFYSYEQYF. CDR3 DNA: TGTGCCAGTAGTATTAGCGGCTTTTACTCCTACGAGCAGTACTTC.

The J gene is TRBJ1-4, the V gene TRBV28, with D possibly matching TRBD1 (6 bases). The CDR3 is 16 amino acids. Germline-derived CDR1 and CDR2 are MDHEN and SYDVKM. The ends were cut back, 5 bases at V and 0 bases at J, with 13 bases in the middle. This chain's CDR3 is CASSDGTSPTNEKLFF. The CDR3 DNA reads TGTGCCAGCAGTGATGGGACATCTCCAACTAATGAAAAACTGTTTTTT.

The chain combines TRBV29-1 with TRBJ1-3; 7 bases line up with TRBD1. V lost 4 bases, J lost 2 bases, and 2 bases stayed unmatched. This CDR3 is 13 amino acids long. Germline loops: CDR1 SQVTM, CDR2 ANQGSEA. Written as DNA, the CDR3 is TGCAGCGTTGGGGACAGAGCTGGAAACACCATATATTTT. Amino acid sequence: CSVGDRAGNTIYF.

This sequence joins TRBV30 and TRBJ1-3; D call uncertain. This CDR3 is built from 14 residues. From germline, CDR1 is GTSNPN and CDR2 SVGIG (reference sequence). Between the trimmed V and J ends, which lost 7 bases and 2 bases, there was a span of 15 bases. Here the CDR3 reads CASRRGGTGNTIYF. As DNA, the CDR3 is TGTGCCTCTAGGCGGGGAGGGACTGGAAACACCATATATTTT.

This chain joins TRBV9 and TRBJ1-3; D gene uncertain. Germline V CDR1 and CDR2: SGDLS, YYNGEE. The V and J ends lost 0 bases and 4 bases respectively, with 5 bases between them. This CDR3 is built from 13 residues. The CDR3 sequence: CASSVALGNTIYF. The DNA for the CDR3 is TGTGCCAGCAGCGTAGCTCTGGGAAACACCATATATTTT.

The chain uses TRBV9 and TRBJ1-2, with TRBD1 matching 12 bases. The CDR3 sequence is 15 residues long. Looked up from germline, CDR1 is SGDLS and CDR2 is YYNGEE. V trimming: 3 bases; J trimming: 6 bases; junction bases outside the gene matches: 6. CDR3 loop: CASSGTGTGGDGYTF. In DNA, the CDR3 is TGTGCCAGCAGCGGAACCGGGACAGGGGGCGATGGCTACACCTTC. Full variable domain (missing parts from reference TRBV9 and TRBJ1-2): DSGVTQTPKHLITATGQRVTLRCSPRSGDLSVYWYQQSLDQGLQFLIQYYNGEERAKGNILERFSAQQFPDLHSELNLSSLELGDSALYFCASSGTGTGGDGYTFGSGTRLTVV.

V is TRBV29-1 and J is TRBJ1-5, with 10 bases lining up with TRBD1. The CDR3 extends over 14 amino acids. The V segment lost 4 bases and the J segment 0 bases; nucleotides outside the gene matches: 0. CDR1 is SQVTM and CDR2 is ANQGSEA in the germline V gene. The chain's CDR3 is CSVGTGGSNQPQHF. The DNA for the CDR3 is TGCAGCGTTGGGACAGGGGGTAGCAATCAGCCCCAGCATTTT. Full variable domain (rest looked up from reference TRBV29-1 and TRBJ1-5): SAVISQKPSRDICQRGTSLTIQCQVDSQVTMMFWYRQQPGQSLTLIATANQGSEATYESGFVIDKFPISRPNLTFSTLTVSNMSPEDSSIYLCSVGTGGSNQPQHFGDGTRLSIL.

Only one count was recorded for this clone. The chain is built from TRBV11-2 and TRBJ2-2, with D unresolved. The germline V and J ends were trimmed by 1 base and 6 bases, with 6 bases remaining between them. CDR1 and CDR2 from the germline V gene are SGHAT and FQNNGV. The CDR3 is 13 amino acids. CDR3 DNA: TGTGCCAGCAGCTTAGCATCGGCCGGGGAGCTGTTTTTT. The encoded protein is CASSLASAGELFF.

The chain couples TRBV5-6 to TRBJ2-1; TRBD2 is a possible D gene (5 bases). The germline CDR1 and CDR2 sequences are SGHDT and YYEEEE. Trimming left V 1 base short and J 9 bases short, with 8 bases between. This CDR3 spans 12 amino acids. The CDR3 nucleotides are TGTGCCAGCAGCTTGACTAGGCTTGAGCAGTTCTTC. Translating it yields CASSLTRLEQFF.

J is TRBJ2-7 and V is TRBV30; 7 bases map to TRBD2. The V segment lost 1 base and the J segment 2 bases; nucleotides outside the gene matches: 2. The germline V gene encodes CDR1 GTSNPN and CDR2 SVGIG (reference sequence). This CDR3 region has 13 residues. In DNA form, the CDR3 reads TGTGCCTGGAGTGCGACTAGCCCCTACGAGCAGTACTTC. It translates to CAWSATSPYEQYF.

The chain recombines TRBV7-9 with TRBJ2-1; 7 bases are shared with TRBD1. The CDR3 loop spans 16 amino acids. Germline trimming cut 8 bases from V and 4 bases from J; bases unmatched to any gene: 14. The V gene's germline CDR1 is SEHNR and CDR2 FQNEAQ (reference sequence). DNA for the CDR3: TGTGCCAGCGGAGTTGTCGGGACAGTACTTTACAATGAGCAGTTCTTC. The encoded protein is CASGVVGTVLYNEQFF.

The rearrangement uses TRBV5-5 and TRBJ1-4; 9 bases line up with TRBD1. The CDR3 runs 15 residues. V lost 0 bases to trimming and J lost 7 bases; unmatched junction nucleotides: 4. Germline V gene lookup returns CDR1 SGHKS and CDR2 YYEKEE (reference sequence). DNA for the CDR3: TGTGCCAGCAGCTTGGACGGACAGGGGATTGAAAAACTGTTTTTT. Protein product: CASSLDGQGIEKLFF.

The count of this clone is one. The chain couples TRBV2 to TRBJ1-4; TRBD1 agrees at 7 bases. V shed 4 bases, J shed 5 bases, and the junction held 7 bases outside the gene matches. Germline CDR1 SNHLY, CDR2 FYNNEI. The CDR3 covers 15 residues. Here the CDR3 DNA reads TGTGCCAGCAGTGGAAACAGGGGATCAAATGAAAAACTGTTTTTT. Protein: CASSGNRGSNEKLFF. Variable domain in full (rest from reference TRBV2 and TRBJ1-4): EPEVTQTPSHQVTQMGQEVILRCVPISNHLYFYWYRQILGQKVEFLVSFYNNEISEKSEIFDDQFSVERPDGSNFTLKIRSTKLEDSAMYFCASSGNRGSNEKLFFGSGTQLSVL.

The chain uses TRBV7-8 and TRBJ2-7, with TRBD2 matching over 8 bases. The CDR3 sequence is 14 residues long. V gave up 5 bases and J gave up 2 bases; unmatched junction bases: 5. Germline assignment: CDR1 SGHVS and CDR2 FQNEAQ. CDR3 sequence: CASSPSGPTYEQYF. The DNA for the CDR3 is TGTGCCAGCAGCCCTAGCGGGCCCACCTACGAGCAGTACTTC.

V usage is TRBV6-1 and J usage is TRBJ2-7; tentative D call: TRBD2 (6 bases). This CDR3 comprises 14 residues. V was clipped by 6 bases and J by 2 bases, with 14 bases between them. Germline CDR1 and CDR2: MNHNS and SASEGT. CDR3 sequence reads: CASSPGTLPYEQYF. In nucleotides, the CDR3 is TGTGCCAGCAGCCCCGGGACTCTTCCCTACGAGCAGTACTTC.

The chain has TRBV27 and TRBJ2-1; D is unclear. Germline values: CDR1 MNHEY, CDR2 SMNVEV (reference sequence). The CDR3 totals 11 residues. Trimming took 4 bases from V and 7 from J, leaving 5 bases between them. This CDR3 reads CASSYFNEQFF. The CDR3 DNA reads as TGTGCCAGCAGTTACTTTAATGAGCAGTTCTTC.

This clone was seen only once. The V call is TRBV28, the J call TRBJ2-7, with D possibly being TRBD1 (6 bases). V was clipped by 5 bases and J by 2 bases, with 16 bases between them. The CDR3 consists of 15 residues. Germline V gene data show CDR1 as MDHEN and CDR2 as SYDVKM. DNA for the CDR3: TGTGCCAGCAGTGATGACAGGTTGGGGCCCTACGAGCAGTACTTC. Translated: CASSDDRLGPYEQYF.

This chain uses TRBV13 with TRBJ2-7; D ambiguous. V lost 5 bases and J lost 7, with 9 bases in between. CDR1 is PRHDT, CDR2 FYEKMQ, per germline (reference sequence). CDR3 length equals 11 residues. This CDR3 is CASSPSREQYF. CDR3 coding DNA: TGTGCCAGCAGCCCTTCGCGGGAGCAGTACTTC.